This T cell receptor (beta chain) comes out of a study of CD8+ T cells in alopecia areata (dated by TCRdb to between 2017 and 2018). Background on the whole study: Skin from C3H/HeJ donors with spontaneous alopecia (roughly 6-13 months old) was grafted onto female C3H/HeJ recipients that were roughly 6-11 weeks old. High-throughput TCRbeta sequencing was used to examine T cell clonal expansion in alopecia areata in both the C3H/HeJ mouse model and human patients. In humans, TCRbeta sequencing was performed on scalp tissue and on sorted CD4+ and CD8+ peripheral blood T cells from healthy controls and from patients with patchy or totalis/universalis alopecia areata. Scalp clonality was compared across normal scalp (n=4), patchy alopecia areata scalp (n=8), and alopecia totalis/universalis scalp (n=8). RNA was obtained with the PAXgene miRNA kit for fixed scalp, the miRNeasy kit for PBMCs, and the RNeasy kit for mouse skin. TCRbeta CDR3 regions were amplified by immunoSEQ multiplex PCR with 35 Vbeta forward and 13 Jbeta reverse primers. Paper-wide results and their limitations: TCR sequences shared between patients were less clear than in mice, possibly partly because of HLA diversity in the patient population. Compared with normal scalp, lesional scalp had higher clonality and more expanded CD8+ clones, particularly in alopecia totalis/universalis, a pattern that suggests antigenic drive. Unlike mouse skin, which is dominated by gammadelta T cells, normal human skin has resident alphabeta T cells that are also sequenced, and this complicates analysis of the scalp TCR repertoire.

The library was built by means of the immunoSEQ multiplex PCR assay. For TCR sequencing, RNA was extracted from every sample and reverse transcribed into cDNA to serve as template. First-strand cDNA was synthesized with SuperScript III using a 2:1 mix of oligo-dT and random hexamers. A synthetic immune receptor repertoire was used to gauge amplification bias, and whatever bias remained was removed computationally. Sequencing of the libraries was done on Illumina HiSeq using 60 bp reads that spanned the CDR3 and were read from J toward V. As for the original processing: Raw reads were preprocessed for error removal, and CDR3 was defined according to IMGT conventions as running from the conserved cysteine to phenylalanine. Clonality was calculated as 1 minus Shannon entropy normalized by log2 of the number of productive unique TCRs. Whether scalp clones were CD4 or CD8 was inferred by matching scalp TCRbeta sequences against CD4 and CD8 repertoires sorted from blood. Here the immuneACCESS table is served through TCRdb, limited to in-frame sequences with V and J called. Missing clones are a known gap in these copies; in checked studies unresolved V genes cover under half, and the rest lacks a known reason. V, J and clone size were drawn from that table, and D and trimming were deduced from the DNA. With over 250,000 clones recorded, this sample contains no clone counted only once. Of the sample, about 1.1% is held by the ten largest clones.

Cells from pooled mouse cutaneous lymph nodes were stained for CD4, CD8alpha, NKG2D, NKG2ACE and other markers and then sorted on a BD Influx. Turning to this clone: Its binding antigen is unknown. In this entry, gene names and germline sequences are mouse ones.

The receptor was derived from a C3H/HeJ mouse with alopecia areata. The MHC haplotype found in this strain is H2-k. Material: CD4+ T cells sorted from a lymph node.

For the CDR3, the sequence is CTCSADGDISYEQYF. The CDR3 DNA, read in part, is TGCACCTGCAGTGCAGATGGGGACATCTCCTAT. The chain links TRBV1 with TRBJ2-7, and perhaps TRBD1 as D gene, on 6 matching bases. The read gets to within 4 residues of the CDR3 end, and the germline J gene fills in the rest. Cut back by 0 bases and 0 bases, the V and J ends lie 9 bases apart. The CDR3 runs 15 residues from the cysteine to the phenylalanine. Part of the CDR3 DNA is given, 33 bases translated from base 1. CDR1 and CDR2 are read off the germline V gene (reference sequence) as NSQYPW and LRSPGD.